Sequencing of this T cell receptor (beta chain) was carried out in a study of early T cells in non-severe SARS-CoV-2 infection. Study as a whole: The study sequenced bulk RNA from unsorted whole blood, with chains unpaired.

Researchers tagged individual cDNA molecules with unique molecular identifiers. TCRdb re-derived calls from the 5' RACE reads in MiXCR, one entry per CDR3 protein. The sample holds approximately 56,000 distinct CDR3 sequences, more than 9% seen once. Germline V lookup: CDR1 SGHTA, CDR2 FQGNSA. The length of the CDR3 is 15 residues. Trimming took 3 bases from V and 7 from J; bases not matched to a gene: 7. The clonotype comes from an adult who was a healthcare worker with PCR-confirmed SARS-CoV-2 infection or an uninfected control (not recorded which). The sequencing sample was made of whole blood. The J gene is TRBJ1-1, the V gene TRBV7-2; 11 bases are shared with TRBD1. CDR3 in amino acids: CASSFRTGGFVEAFF. Here the CDR3 DNA reads TGTGCCAGCAGCTTCAGGACAGGGGGCTTCGTTGAAGCTTTCTTT. Based on the CDR3 plus reference TRBV7-2 and TRBJ1-1, the full variable domain is GAGVSQSPSNKVTEKGKDVELRCDPISGHTALYWYRQSLGQGLEFLIYFQGNSAPDKSGLPSDRFSAERTGGSVSTLTIQRTQQEDSAVYLCASSFRTGGFVEAFFGQGTRLTVV.